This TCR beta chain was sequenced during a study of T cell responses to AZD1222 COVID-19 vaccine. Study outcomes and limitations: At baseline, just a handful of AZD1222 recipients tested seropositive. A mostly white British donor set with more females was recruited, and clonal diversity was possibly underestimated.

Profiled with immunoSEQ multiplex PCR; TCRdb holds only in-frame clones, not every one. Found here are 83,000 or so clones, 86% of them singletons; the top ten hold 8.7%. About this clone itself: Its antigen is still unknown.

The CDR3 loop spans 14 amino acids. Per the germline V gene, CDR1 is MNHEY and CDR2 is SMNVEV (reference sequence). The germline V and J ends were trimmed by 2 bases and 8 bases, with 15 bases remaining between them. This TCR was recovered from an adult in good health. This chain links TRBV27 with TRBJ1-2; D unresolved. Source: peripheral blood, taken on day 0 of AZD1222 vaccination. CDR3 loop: CASSLGLSGWGYTF. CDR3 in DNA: TGTGCCAGCAGTTTAGGACTCTCGGGCTGGGGCTACACCTTC.